The next 2 T cell receptor beta chains were all read from a single sample in a study of blood T cell repertoires in COVID-19. Repertoires were generated with immunoSEQ multiplex PCR, while TCRdb's copy carries only in-frame clones and drops some. Among about 310,000 clones listed, approximately 85% were seen once. The sequenced sample consisted of PBMCs or T cells enriched from blood (not recorded which). The source of these receptors is a man aged 25 to 40 who had recovered from COVID-19.

The CDR3 protein is CASSQQGGLGGYTF. The CDR3 nucleotides are TGTGCCAGCAGCCAACAGGGGGGTTTGGGCGGCTACACCTTC. V is TRBV3-1 (or the pseudogene TRBV3-2) and J is TRBJ1-2; 7 bases are shared with TRBD1. This CDR3 comprises 14 residues. Germline CDR1 LGHDT, CDR2 YNNKEL (reference sequence). The V segment lost 2 bases and the J segment 8 bases; nucleotides outside the gene matches: 8.

The rearrangement uses TRBV9 and TRBJ1-2, with 8 nucleotides matching TRBD1. This CDR3 comprises 15 residues. The trim removed 0 bases at V and 2 bases at J, leaving 3 bases unmatched. Per germline, CDR1 SGDLS and CDR2 YYNGEE. The CDR3 DNA sequence: TGTGCCAGCAGCGTAGCACAGGGGGACAACTATGGCTACACCTTC. Its translation: CASSVAQGDNYGYTF.